The rows below give T cell receptor beta chains drawn from one sample of a study of blood T cell repertoires in COVID-19. Clones were sequenced by immunoSEQ multiplex PCR, and TCRdb holds only the in-frame ones, with some missing. Of about 280,000 clones listed, approximately 86% are singletons. The sequenced material came from peripheral blood. The receptors stem from a woman aged 65 to 85 with COVID-19, enrolled during active disease. Each CDR3 is given with its conserved first and last residue. Fields, in order: V gene, J gene, clone size, D gene, CDR3 DNA, CDR3 protein. The D gene is left open where the match is weak. Clone sizes are given selectively: once, few, many, or a class where the clone is expanded.

TRBV18	TRBJ1-2	.	.	TGTGCCAGCTCACCTAATACAGGCCATGGCTACACCTTC	CASSPNTGHGYTF
TRBV5-1	TRBJ2-7	.	TRBD1	TGCGCCAGCAGTCCGGACAGGCCCCCGTACGAGCAGTACTTC	CASSPDRPPYEQYF
TRBV3-1/TRBV3-2	TRBJ2-7	.	.	TGTGCCAGCAGCCAAGTCGCAGGCTACGAGCAGTACTTC	CASSQVAGYEQYF
TRBV7-2	TRBJ1-1	.	TRBD1	TGTGCCAGCAGCTTGGACAGGGTGAACACTGAAGCTTTCTTT	CASSLDRVNTEAFF
TRBV4-1	TRBJ2-2	.	TRBD2	TGCGCCAGCAGCCAAGTGCAAAGCGGGGGCCCGAACACCGGGGAGCTGTTTTTT	CASSQVQSGGPNTGELFF
TRBV6-5	TRBJ1-2	few	TRBD1	TGTGCCAGCACCCAGGACAGGGGGGGAGTTGGCTACACCTTC	CASTQDRGGVGYTF
TRBV21-1	TRBJ1-1	.	.	TGTGCCAGCAGCAAAGATAAGAACACTGAAGCTTTCTTT	CASSKDKNTEAFF
TRBV10-2	TRBJ2-2	.	.	TGCGCCAGCAGCTCCGGTTCGAACACCGGGGAGCTGTTTTTT	CASSSGSNTGELFF
TRBV24-1	TRBJ1-5	.	.	TGTGCCACCAGTGCGAGAGAATTTAGTCAGCCCCAGCATTTT	CATSAREFSQPQHF
TRBV7-2	TRBJ2-3	.	.	TGTGCCAGCAGCCAGAGAGGGGGGGACACAGATACGCAGTATTTT	CASSQRGGDTDTQYF
TRBV19	TRBJ2-5	.	.	TGTGCCAGTAGTACCTCGACGGGGAGAGGGGAGACCCAGTACTTC	CASSTSTGRGETQYF
TRBV27	TRBJ2-3	once	.	TGTGCCAGCCACCCACCAGGCGGGGCCCCAGATACGCAGTATTTT	CASHPPGGAPDTQYF
TRBV4-1	TRBJ1-2	.	TRBD1	TGCGCCAGCAGCCAAGACTTCAGAGGGACAGGGGGCGCGGTGGCCTATGGCTACACCTTC	CASSQDFRGTGGAVAYGYTF
TRBV5-1	TRBJ1-1	few	.	TGCGCCAGCAGCTCTTTAATCCGGGACAAGAACACTGAAGCTTTCTTT	CASSSLIRDKNTEAFF
TRBV10-1	TRBJ1-2	.	.	TGCGCCAGCAGTGAGCGGCAGGCCTATGGCTACACCTTC	CASSERQAYGYTF